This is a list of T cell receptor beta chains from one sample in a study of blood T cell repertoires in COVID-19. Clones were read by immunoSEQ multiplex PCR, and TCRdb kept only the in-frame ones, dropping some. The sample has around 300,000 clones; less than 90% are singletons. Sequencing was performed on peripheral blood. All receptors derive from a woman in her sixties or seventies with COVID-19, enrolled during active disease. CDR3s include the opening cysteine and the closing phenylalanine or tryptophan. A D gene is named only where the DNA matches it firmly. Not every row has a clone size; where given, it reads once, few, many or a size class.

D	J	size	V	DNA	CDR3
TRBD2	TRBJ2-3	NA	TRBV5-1	TGCGCCAGCAGCCCTCGACCGACTAGCGGGGGGGAGGGAGATACGCAGTATTTT	CASSPRPTSGGEGDTQYF
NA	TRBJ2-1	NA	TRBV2	TGTGCCAGCTCAGGGGCATATGAGCAGTTCTTC	CASSGAYEQFF
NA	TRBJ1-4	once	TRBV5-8	TGTGCCAGCAGCTTTGCTTCGACGTGGGGGGGAGGAAAACTGTTTTTT	CASSFASTWGGGKLFF
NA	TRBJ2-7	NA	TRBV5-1	TGCGCCAGCAGCTTTGACTTTGGCTACGAGCAGTACTTC	CASSFDFGYEQYF
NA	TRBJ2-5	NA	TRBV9	TGTGCCAGCAGCGTAGCTGGGGGGTACCAAGAGACCCAGTACTTC	CASSVAGGYQETQYF
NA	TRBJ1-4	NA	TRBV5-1	TGCGCCAGCAGATTTACGACAGGCGGCAGTGAAAAACTGTTTTTT	CASRFTTGGSEKLFF
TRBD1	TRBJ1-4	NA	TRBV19	TGTGCCAGTAGCCAGGGGGTAGCAGGGAACTTTGAAGAAAAACTGTTTTTT	CASSQGVAGNFEEKLFF
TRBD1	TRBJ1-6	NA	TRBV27	TGTGCCAGCAGTGCAGGACAGGGGGGGGGTTCACCCCTCCACTTT	CASSAGQGGGSPLHF
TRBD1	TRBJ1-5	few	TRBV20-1	TGCAGTGCTAGTGCCGGGACAGGCTTCAATCAGCCCCAGCATTTT	CSASAGTGFNQPQHF
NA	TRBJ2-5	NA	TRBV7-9	TGTGCCAGCAGCTTAGCACAGGGCGGGTACCAAGAGACCCAGTACTTC	CASSLAQGGYQETQYF
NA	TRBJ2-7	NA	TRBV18	TGTGCCAGCTCACCAGGGCCGTCGGAGCAGTACTTC	CASSPGPSEQYF
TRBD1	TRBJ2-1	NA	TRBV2	TGTGCCAGCAGTGAAGGGACAGGGGGCGCGTCCTACAATGAGCAGTTCTTC	CASSEGTGGASYNEQFF
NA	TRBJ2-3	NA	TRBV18	TGTGCCAGCTCACCGCCAGGGGGCACAGATACGCAGTATTTT	CASSPPGGTDTQYF
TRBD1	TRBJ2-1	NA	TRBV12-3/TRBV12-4	TGTGCCAGCAGTTTATCCGGGACAGCGCAGTTCTTC	CASSLSGTAQFF
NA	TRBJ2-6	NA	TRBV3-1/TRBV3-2	TGTGCCAGCAGCCAAGGGGGGGCTGGGGCCAACGTCCTGACTTTC	CASSQGGAGANVLTF
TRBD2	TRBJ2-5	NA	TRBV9	TGTGCCAGCAGCGCCCTTATAGCGGGGGCCCAGTACTTC	CASSALIAGAQYF
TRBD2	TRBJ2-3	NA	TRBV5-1	TGCGCCAGCAGCTTTCTAGCGGGGGAGCAGGATACGCAGTATTTT	CASSFLAGEQDTQYF
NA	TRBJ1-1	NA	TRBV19	TGTGCCAGTAGTACCGACAGGTCTAACACTGAAGCTTTCTTT	CASSTDRSNTEAFF
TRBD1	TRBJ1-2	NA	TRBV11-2	TGTGCCAGCAGCTCCGGGACAGGCTTTATTCCAATCTATGGCTACACCTTC	CASSSGTGFIPIYGYTF
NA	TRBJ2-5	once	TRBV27	TGTGCCAGCAGTCCTTCCCCCCACGGGACCCAGTACTTC	CASSPSPHGTQYF
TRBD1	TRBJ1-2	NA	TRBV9	TGTGCCAGCAGCGTAGAAGAGGAACAGGGGGGCTATGGCTACACCTTC	CASSVEEEQGGYGYTF
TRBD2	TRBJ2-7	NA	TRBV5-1	TGCGCCAGCAGCTTGGCGGCTAGCGGGGGACAAACCTACGAGCAGTACTTC	CASSLAASGGQTYEQYF
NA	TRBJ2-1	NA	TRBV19	TGTGCCAGTAGTCATTTACGGCCAGGGGGGACCGATGAGCAGTTCTTC	CASSHLRPGGTDEQFF
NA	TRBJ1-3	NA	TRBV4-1	TGCGCCAGCAGCCAAGATTTAGGGAGGGGAAACACCATATATTTT	CASSQDLGRGNTIYF
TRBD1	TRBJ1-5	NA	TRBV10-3	TGTGCCACCAGTGAACAGGGGTTTGCCTCCAGCAATCAGCCCCAGCATTTT	CATSEQGFASSNQPQHF
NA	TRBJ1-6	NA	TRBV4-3	TGCGCCAGCAGCCAGGACAGACTTAATTCACCCCTCCACTTT	CASSQDRLNSPLHF
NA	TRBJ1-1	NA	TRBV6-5	TGTGCCAGCAGTTACTCGCGGTTTGGCACTGAAGCTTTCTTT	CASSYSRFGTEAFF
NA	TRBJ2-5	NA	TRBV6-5	TGTGCCAACAGTTACAGTAGCAGGGGTGGGGAGACCCAGTACTTC	CANSYSSRGGETQYF
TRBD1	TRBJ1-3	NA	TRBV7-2	TGTGCCAGCAGCTCGTCAGGGGGTCCTGGAAACACCATATATTTT	CASSSSGGPGNTIYF
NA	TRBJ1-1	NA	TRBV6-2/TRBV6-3	TGTGCCAGCAGTTACTACCCCGAGGGGGGGGCCCCAGCTTTCTTT	CASSYYPEGGAPAFF
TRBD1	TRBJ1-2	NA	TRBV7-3	TGTGCCAGCAGCCTGACCGGGACAGATTACTATGGCTACACCTTC	CASSLTGTDYYGYTF
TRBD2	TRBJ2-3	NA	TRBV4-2	TGTGCCAGCAGCCAAGACGGTAGCGGGGGGGGAGGAGATACGCAGTATTTT	CASSQDGSGGGGDTQYF
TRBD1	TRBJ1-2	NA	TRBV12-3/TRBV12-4	TGTGCCAGCAGCCAAGGACAGGGTTATGGCTACACCTTC	CASSQGQGYGYTF
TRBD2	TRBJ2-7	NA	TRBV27	TGTGCCAACATGCGGACTAGCGGCGCCGAGCAGTACTTC	CANMRTSGAEQYF
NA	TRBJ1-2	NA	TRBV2	TGTGCCAGCAGTGTGGGGACACAGGGCTATGGCTACACCTTC	CASSVGTQGYGYTF
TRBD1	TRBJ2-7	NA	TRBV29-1	TGCAGCGTTTTTACAGGGGATACTTACGAGCAGTACTTC	CSVFTGDTYEQYF
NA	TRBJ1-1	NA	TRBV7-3	TGTGCCAGCAGCTCGCGACAGAACACTGAAGCTTTCTTT	CASSSRQNTEAFF
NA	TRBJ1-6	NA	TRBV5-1	TGCGCCAGCAGCTTGGCGGGAGGGGTTGATTCACCCCTCCACTTT	CASSLAGGVDSPLHF
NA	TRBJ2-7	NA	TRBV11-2	TGTGCCAGCTGTACTCTACTCTCCTACGAGCAGTACTTC	CASCTLLSYEQYF
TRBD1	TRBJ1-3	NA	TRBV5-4	TGTGCCAGCAGCTCCGACAGGGACTCTGGAAACACCATATATTTT	CASSSDRDSGNTIYF
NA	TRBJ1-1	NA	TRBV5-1	TGCGCCAGCGCCGACAGCCGTCCGAACACTGAAGCTTTCTTT	CASADSRPNTEAFF
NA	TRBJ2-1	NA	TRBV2	TGTGCCAGCAGTGAATACCTATTTGCTGAGCAGTTCTTC	CASSEYLFAEQFF
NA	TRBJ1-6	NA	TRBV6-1	TGTGCCAGCAGTGACAACCATGCGAGCTCCTATAATTCACCCCTCCACTTT	CASSDNHASSYNSPLHF
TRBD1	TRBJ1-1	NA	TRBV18	TGTGCCAGCTCACCCCGACAGGGAGTGATGGAGAACACTGAAGCTTTCTTT	CASSPRQGVMENTEAFF
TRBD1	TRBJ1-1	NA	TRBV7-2	TGTGCCAGCAGCTCCGGACAGGGAGGGAACACTGAAGCTTTCTTT	CASSSGQGGNTEAFF
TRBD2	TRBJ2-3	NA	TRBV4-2	TGTGCCAGCAGCCAAAATAGCGGGGGGGGAAGCACAGATACGCAGTATTTT	CASSQNSGGGSTDTQYF
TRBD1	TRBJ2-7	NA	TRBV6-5	TGTGCCGTTCAAGGACAGGGGGCCCACGAGCAGTACTTC	CAVQGQGAHEQYF
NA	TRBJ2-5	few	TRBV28	TGTGCCAGCAGTCTACAACGGGAGCAAGAGACCCAGTACTTC	CASSLQREQETQYF
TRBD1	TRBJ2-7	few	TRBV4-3	TGCGCCAGCAGCCAACAACAGGGGGGTCACGAGCAGTACTTC	CASSQQQGGHEQYF
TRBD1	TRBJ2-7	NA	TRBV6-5	TGTGCCAGCAGTTACCGACAGGGGGCGCGCCCCTACGAGCAGTACTTC	CASSYRQGARPYEQYF
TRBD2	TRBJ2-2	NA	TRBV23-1	TGCGCCAGCAGTCAATCGCGGGTCCGCGGGGGGCTTGACGGGGAGCTGTTTTTT	CASSQSRVRGGLDGELFF
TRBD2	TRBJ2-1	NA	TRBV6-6	TGTGCCAGCAGTTACGGGCTAGCGGGGGCCAATGAGCAGTTCTTC	CASSYGLAGANEQFF
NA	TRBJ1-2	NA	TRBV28	TGTGCCAGCAGTACCCCGAGCCAGGCGGGTGGCTACACCTTC	CASSTPSQAGGYTF
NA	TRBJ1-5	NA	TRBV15	TGTGCTACCCGGGGGGGGTATGGCAATCAGCCCCAGCATTTT	CATRGGYGNQPQHF
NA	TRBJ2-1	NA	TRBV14	TGTGCCAGCAGCTCCGGGATAGCGGCATACAATGAGCAGTTCTTC	CASSSGIAAYNEQFF
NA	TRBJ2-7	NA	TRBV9	TGTGCCAGCTCCGCGAGCGGCTCCTACGAGCAGTACTTC	CASSASGSYEQYF
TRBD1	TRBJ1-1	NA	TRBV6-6	TGTGCCAGCAGTCCACTCGGGACAGTCATGAACACTGAAGCTTTCTTT	CASSPLGTVMNTEAFF
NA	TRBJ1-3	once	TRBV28	TGTGCCAGCAGTTTAGGGGGGACGGCTGGAAACACCATATATTTT	CASSLGGTAGNTIYF